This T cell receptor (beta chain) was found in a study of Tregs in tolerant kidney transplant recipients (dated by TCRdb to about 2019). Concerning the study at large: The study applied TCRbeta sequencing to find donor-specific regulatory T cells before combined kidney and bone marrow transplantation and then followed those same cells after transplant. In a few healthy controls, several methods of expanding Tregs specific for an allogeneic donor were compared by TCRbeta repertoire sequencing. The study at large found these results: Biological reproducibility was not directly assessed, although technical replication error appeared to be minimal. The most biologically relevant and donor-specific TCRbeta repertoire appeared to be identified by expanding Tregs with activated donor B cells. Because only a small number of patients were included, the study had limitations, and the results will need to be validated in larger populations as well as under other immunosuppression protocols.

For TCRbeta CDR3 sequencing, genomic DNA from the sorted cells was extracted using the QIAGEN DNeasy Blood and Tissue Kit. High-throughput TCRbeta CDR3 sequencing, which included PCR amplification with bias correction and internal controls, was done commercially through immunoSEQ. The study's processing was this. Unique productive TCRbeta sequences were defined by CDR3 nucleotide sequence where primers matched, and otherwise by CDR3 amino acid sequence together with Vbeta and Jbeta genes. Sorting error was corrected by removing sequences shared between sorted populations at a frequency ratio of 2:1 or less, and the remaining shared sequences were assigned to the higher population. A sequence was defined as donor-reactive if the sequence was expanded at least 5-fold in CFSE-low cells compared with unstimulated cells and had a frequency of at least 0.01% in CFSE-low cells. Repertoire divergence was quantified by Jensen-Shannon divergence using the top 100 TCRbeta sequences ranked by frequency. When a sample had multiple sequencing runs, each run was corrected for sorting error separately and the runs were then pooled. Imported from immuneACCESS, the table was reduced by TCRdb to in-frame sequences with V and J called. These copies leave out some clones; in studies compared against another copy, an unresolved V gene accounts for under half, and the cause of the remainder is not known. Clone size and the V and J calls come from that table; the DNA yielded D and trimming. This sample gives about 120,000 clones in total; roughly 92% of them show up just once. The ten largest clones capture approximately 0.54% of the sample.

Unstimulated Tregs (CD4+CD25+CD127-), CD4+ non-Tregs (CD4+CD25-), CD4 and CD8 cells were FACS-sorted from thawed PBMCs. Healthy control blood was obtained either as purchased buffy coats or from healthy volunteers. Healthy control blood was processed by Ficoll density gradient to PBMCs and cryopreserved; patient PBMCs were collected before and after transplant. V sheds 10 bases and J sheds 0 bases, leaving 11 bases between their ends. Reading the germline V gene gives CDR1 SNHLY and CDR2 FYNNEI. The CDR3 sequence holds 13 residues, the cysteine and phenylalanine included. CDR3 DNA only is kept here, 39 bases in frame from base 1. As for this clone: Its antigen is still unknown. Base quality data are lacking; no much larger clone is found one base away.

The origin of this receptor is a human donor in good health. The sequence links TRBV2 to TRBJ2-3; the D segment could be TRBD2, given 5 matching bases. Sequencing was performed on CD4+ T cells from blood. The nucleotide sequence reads TGTGCCACGGGTAGGGAGAGCACAGATACGCAGTATTTT. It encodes CATGRESTDTQYF. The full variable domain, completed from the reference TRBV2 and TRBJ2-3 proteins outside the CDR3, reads EPEVTQTPSHQVTQMGQEVILRCVPISNHLYFYWYRQILGQKVEFLVSFYNNEISEKSEIFDDQFSVERPDGSNFTLKIRSTKLEDSAMYFCATGRESTDTQYFGPGTRLTVL.